This is a list of T cell receptor beta chains from one sample in a study of blood T cell repertoires in COVID-19. The protocol was immunoSEQ multiplex PCR, while the TCRdb copy is restricted to in-frame clones and leaves out a portion. The sample has under 150,000 clones; over 70% are singletons. The sequenced sample consisted of peripheral blood. Every receptor here comes from a man aged 45 to 65 with acute or convalescent COVID-19. Both conserved end residues are part of each CDR3. D genes are given only for firm matches. The listing skips clone size in some rows; elsewhere it reads once, few, many or a size class.

abundance	len	j_gene	v_gene	d_gene	CDR3nt	CDR3aa
NA	14	TRBJ1-2	TRBV5-4	NA	TGTGCCAGCAGTTTGCCCCAGGGGAGAGATGGCTACACCTTC	CASSLPQGRDGYTF
NA	15	TRBJ1-2	TRBV3-1/TRBV3-2	NA	TGTGCCAGCAGCCAAAGATCGGGGGGGATTTCGGGCTACACCTTC	CASSQRSGGISGYTF
NA	14	TRBJ1-2	TRBV9	NA	TGTGCCAGCAGCGTAGAGGGCAGGGTGGGAGGCTACACCTTC	CASSVEGRVGGYTF
once	15	TRBJ1-5	TRBV6-1	NA	TGTGCCAGCAGTGAACAAGGGGAGGGGAATCAGCCCCAGCATTTT	CASSEQGEGNQPQHF
NA	16	TRBJ2-7	TRBV6-1	TRBD2	TGTGCCAGCAGTGAAATGGGAGGGCTCCCCACCTACGAGCAGTACTTC	CASSEMGGLPTYEQYF
NA	14	TRBJ2-3	TRBV28	NA	TGTGCCAGCAGTTTAGAAGGGAGGACAGATACGCAGTATTTT	CASSLEGRTDTQYF
NA	14	TRBJ1-6	TRBV14	TRBD1	TGTGCCAGCAGAAAGACAGGGGGCATTTCACCCCTCCACTTT	CASRKTGGISPLHF
NA	14	TRBJ1-2	TRBV27	TRBD1	TGTGCCAGCAGTTCGCAGGGGGCTGTTTATGGCTACACCTTC	CASSSQGAVYGYTF
NA	16	TRBJ1-5	TRBV9	TRBD1	TGTGCCAGCAGCGCCGGGGCAGGGGGCACCCATCAGCCCCAGCATTTT	CASSAGAGGTHQPQHF
NA	14	TRBJ2-2	TRBV25-1	TRBD1	TGTGCCAGCAGACAGGGGGCAAACACCGGGGAGCTGTTTTTT	CASRQGANTGELFF
NA	15	TRBJ2-1	TRBV1	NA	TGCACCAGCAGCCAAGACCGGGGGGACCACAATGAGCAGTTCTTC	CTSSQDRGDHNEQFF
NA	14	TRBJ1-5	TRBV5-1	TRBD1	TGCGCCAGCTCTCAGGGGGCTGGCAATCAGCCCCAGCATTTT	CASSQGAGNQPQHF
NA	15	TRBJ1-5	TRBV19	TRBD1	TGTGCCAGTAGTATAGGGGGACAGGGGCCTCAGCCCCAGCATTTT	CASSIGGQGPQPQHF
few	12	TRBJ1-1	TRBV29-1	NA	TGCAGCGTTGACAGGGGTCTTAAGGAAGCTTTCTTT	CSVDRGLKEAFF
NA	15	TRBJ2-6	TRBV2	TRBD2	TGTGCCAGCATACTAGCGGGGGCTGGGGCCAACGTCCTGACTTTC	CASILAGAGANVLTF
NA	11	TRBJ1-2	TRBV19	NA	TGTGCCAGTAGTATAGACGGGGGCTACACCTTC	CASSIDGGYTF